Below, 13 T cell receptor beta chains from the same sample are listed, as sequenced in a study of metastatic and nonmetastatic thyroid tumors. No patient had received any treatment before thyroid surgery. TCRdb reanalyzed the PCR reads via MiXCR. The sample comprises about 23,000 clones, 20% of which are singletons, and roughly 28% rests with the top ten. Sequenced material: blood. The receptors stem from a female donor with papillary thyroid cancer or a benign thyroid nodule (not recorded which). Some clones in this sample may be carry-over from other donors' samples.

This clone has ten or more counts. The chain employs TRBV5-1 and TRBJ1-2, with TRBD1 as a possible D gene (5 bases). The V gene lost 5 bases and the J gene lost 0 bases, with 8 bases spanning the gap. Germline loops: CDR1 SGHRS, CDR2 YFSETQ. The CDR3 has 13 residues. The CDR3, as DNA: TGCGCCAGCAGTGACAGAGCTAACTATGGCTACACCTTC. Translated, it gives CASSDRANYGYTF.

In its sample, this clone was seen many times. The chain joins TRBV7-9 to TRBJ2-6, with D possibly TRBD1 on 6 matching bases. CDR1 is SEHNR and CDR2 is FQNEAQ in the germline V gene (reference sequence). This CDR3 spans 15 amino acids. V was clipped by 5 bases and J by 0 bases, with 8 bases between them. CDR3: CASSRTASGANVLTF. The CDR3, as DNA: TGTGCCAGCAGCCGGACAGCCTCTGGGGCCAACGTCCTGACTTTC.

This clone was counted at least ten times. V gene TRBV10-3 combines with J gene TRBJ2-7; D is ambiguous. Trimming removed 0 bases from V and 0 bases from J, with 6 bases in between. CDR3 length: 14 amino acids. Germline CDR1 reads ENHRY; CDR2 reads SYGVKD. CDR3 region: CAISESIVSYEQYF. CDR3 coding DNA: TGTGCCATCAGTGAGTCTATAGTCTCCTACGAGCAGTACTTC.

This clone was detected many times. The chain links TRBV6-2 or TRBV6-3 to TRBJ2-1; TRBD2 matches 10 bases. Germline loops: CDR1 MNHEY, CDR2 SVGEGT. The CDR3 sequence is 14 residues long. The V segment lost 5 bases and the J segment 8 bases; nucleotides outside the gene matches: 6. CDR3 in amino acids: CASSILAGPDEQFF. CDR3 coding DNA: TGTGCCAGCAGTATACTAGCGGGGCCCGATGAGCAGTTCTTC.

This clone occurred many times. This chain uses TRBV5-6 with TRBJ1-5, with D perhaps TRBD1 (5 bases). This CDR3 region has 16 residues. Germline lookup yields CDR1 SGHDT and CDR2 YYEEEE. V lost 3 bases and J 1 base, leaving 14 bases between the germline ends. For the CDR3, the DNA is TGTGCCAGCAGCTCCCTGGGAGGGGCAAGCAATCAGCCCCAGCATTTT. It specifies CASSSLGGASNQPQHF.

This clone was detected ten times or more. The chain uses TRBV12-3 or TRBV12-4 and TRBJ1-1; the D is unclear. The CDR3 spans 13 residues. Trimming shortened V by 4 bases and J by 3 bases, and 9 bases separated the two germline ends. CDR3 DNA sequence: TGTGCCAGCAGTTGGCGAAGGCACACTGAAGCTTTCTTT. Amino acids: CASSWRRHTEAFF.

This clone was detected many times. The CDR3 loop reads CASRLGSQETQYF. CDR3 DNA sequence: TGTGCCAGCAGACTCGGGAGTCAAGAGACCCAGTACTTC. This chain connects TRBV7-9 to TRBJ2-5, with D possibly matching TRBD2 (6 bases). The ends were cut back, 6 bases at V and 2 bases at J, with 10 bases in the middle. Germline lookup yields CDR1 SEHNR and CDR2 FQNEAQ (reference sequence). The length of the CDR3 is 13 residues.

CDR3 DNA: TGCAGTGTTAGGGGGTCGCTGCGGATTAGCGGGATGTACGAGCAGTACTTC. This translates into CSVRGSLRISGMYEQYF. The chain has TRBV20-1 and TRBJ2-7; 8 bases are a match to TRBD2. This CDR3 contains 17 residues. Trimming removed 7 bases from V and 4 bases from J; junction bases left unmatched: 21. Germline V lookup: CDR1 DFQATT, CDR2 SNEGSKA (reference sequence).

This clone was observed at least ten times. This chain links TRBV12-3 or TRBV12-4 with TRBJ2-1, with 8 bases fitting TRBD2. The CDR3 loop spans 15 amino acids. V trimming: 2 bases; J trimming: 1 base; junction bases outside the gene matches: 1. CDR3 nucleotide sequence: TGTGCCAGCAGTTTACCGGGGGGGTCCTACAATGAGCAGTTCTTC. Encoded protein: CASSLPGGSYNEQFF.

This clone appeared many times. The chain combines TRBV15 with TRBJ1-2; D is possibly TRBD1 (5 bases). CDR1 and CDR2 from the germline V gene are LNHNV and YYDKDF (reference sequence). V was clipped by 3 bases and J by 1 base, with 6 bases between them. The CDR3 contains 13 residues. CDR3 in DNA: TGTGCCACCAGCAGCGGGGGTAACTATGGCTACACCTTC. Encoded protein: CATSSGGNYGYTF.

This clone was detected many times. CDR3 DNA: TGTGCCAGCAGCGTAGACAGGGGTGGAAGAGATACGCAGTATTTT. This codes for CASSVDRGGRDTQYF. This chain uses TRBV9 with TRBJ2-3; 7 bases map to TRBD1. Trimming at V came to 0 bases and at J to 5 bases, leaving 6 bases not matched to a gene. This CDR3 has 15 amino acids. CDR1 is SGDLS and CDR2 is YYNGEE in the germline V gene.

This clone was seen many times. The chain joins TRBV7-8 to TRBJ2-7, with 13 bases fitting TRBD2. This CDR3 has 18 amino acids. V gave up 1 base and J gave up 4 bases; unmatched junction bases: 10. Germline CDR1 and CDR2: SGHVS and FQNEAQ. CDR3 amino acids: CASSLGTSGSAPSYEQYF. The CDR3 DNA follows: TGTGCCAGCAGCTTAGGGACTAGCGGGAGTGCCCCCTCATACGAGCAGTACTTC.

V usage is TRBV4-2 and J usage is TRBJ2-1; the match to TRBD2 covers 7 bases. The length of the CDR3 is 16 residues. The germline gives CDR1 LGHNA, CDR2 YNFKEQ. V trimming: 0 bases; J trimming: 6 bases; junction bases outside the gene matches: 8. For the CDR3, the DNA is TGTGCCAGCAGCCAAGACTGCGGGAGCACGAGCAATGAGCAGTTCTTC. This gives the protein CASSQDCGSTSNEQFF.